A single sample is the source of the 8 T cell receptor beta chains below, sequenced in a study of blood T cells in healthy people across ages. A J-beta primer mix and a sample-barcoded 5' primer were used in a second PCR of roughly 6 to 11 cycles. From the 5' RACE reads, TCRdb called clonotypes with MiXCR, one entry per CDR3 protein. The sample holds about 670,000 distinct CDR3 sequences; roughly two fifths are singletons and the top ten take about 30%. Material for sequencing was blood. The receptors originated from a man older than 75 in good health.

This chain links TRBV7-9 with TRBJ2-4, with 7 bases identical to TRBD2. Judging by the DNA end, TRBJ2-7 fits better; the J call may be wrong. CDR1 is SEHNR and CDR2 is FQNEAQ in the germline V gene (reference sequence). The CDR3 spans 14 residues. The CDR3 is CASSLGTSLYEQYF. The CDR3 DNA reads TGTGCCAGCAGCTTAGGGACTAGTCTATACGAGCAGTACTTC.

This clonotype was detected ten times or more. The CDR3 nucleotides are TGTGCCAGCAGTGAAAGTCCAACAGGGGATGAAAAACTGTTTTTT. Translated, it gives CASSESPTGDEKLFF. This chain links TRBV2 with TRBJ1-4, with 7 positions matching TRBD1. From germline, CDR1 is SNHLY and CDR2 FYNNEI. The CDR3 has 15 amino acids. Unmatched junction bases numbered 6, after V lost 2 bases and J lost 6 bases.

This clonotype was counted only a few times. The chain carries TRBV6-2 or TRBV6-3 and TRBJ1-5; 7 nucleotides line up with TRBD1. The CDR3 runs 18 residues. CDR1 is MNHEY and CDR2 is SVGEGT in the germline V gene. After removal of 2 bases from V and 0 bases from J, the junction contained 10 bases not matched to a gene. The CDR3 spells CASSYGDRVRGSNQPQHF. In DNA, the CDR3 is TGTGCCAGCAGTTACGGCGACAGGGTTCGGGGTAGCAATCAGCCCCAGCATTTT.

This clonotype was picked up a small number of times. The gene calls are TRBV5-1 and TRBJ2-7; D not certain. Trimming shortened V by 0 bases and J by 5 bases, and 15 bases separated the two germline ends. The CDR3 spans 15 residues. Germline V lookup: CDR1 SGHRS, CDR2 YFSETQ. CDR3: CASSLVGSTQDEQYF. DNA for the CDR3: TGCGCCAGCAGCTTGGTGGGCTCTACGCAAGACGAGCAGTACTTC. The whole variable domain, filled in from reference TRBV5-1 and TRBJ2-7, reads KAGVTQTPRYLIKTRGQQVTLSCSPISGHRSVSWYQQTPGQGLQFLFEYFSETQRNKGNFPGRFSGRQFSNSRSEMNVSTLELGDSALYLCASSLVGSTQDEQYFGPGTRLTVT.

This clonotype was recorded a few times. This chain connects TRBV10-1 to TRBJ2-7, with D perhaps matching TRBD2 (5 bases). The assigned J gene may be wrong: the sequence end matches TRBJ2-5 better. This CDR3 has 13 residues. Germline CDR1 reads WNHNN; CDR2 reads SYGVQD (reference sequence). The CDR3 protein is CASSGSQRGTQYF. The CDR3 nucleotides are TGCGCCAGCAGTGGGTCGCAACGGGGGACCCAGTACTTC.

This clonotype was seen a few times. The CDR3 coding sequence is TGTGCCAGCAGCCAGGGGGGGGGAGATTACCAAGAGACCCAGTACTTC. Translation: CASSQGGGDYQETQYF. The rearrangement joins TRBV6-6 to TRBJ2-5; tentatively, D is TRBD1 or TRBD2 (7 bases each). This CDR3 is 16 amino acids long. V was trimmed by 6 bases and J by 0 bases, leaving 17 bases between them. The germline V gene has CDR1 MNHNY and CDR2 SVGAGI (reference sequence).

At least ten counts were recorded for this clonotype. The chain carries TRBV29-1 and TRBJ2-7; 8 positions agree with TRBD1. Trimming removed 4 bases from V and 4 bases from J; junction bases left unmatched: 3. Germline V gene data show CDR1 as SQVTM and CDR2 as ANQGSEA. The length of the CDR3 is 12 residues. For the CDR3, the DNA is TGCAGCGTTGGGACAGGGAGGTACGAGCAGTACTTC. It encodes CSVGTGRYEQYF.

This chain uses TRBV12-3 or TRBV12-4 with TRBJ2-3; TRBD2 matches at 7 bases. This CDR3 has 19 amino acids. J lost 2 bases, V lost 2 bases, and 16 bases had no gene match. The CDR3 region is CASSLLRESGQFSTDTQYF. The CDR3 bases are TGTGCCAGCAGTTTATTGCGGGAGTCAGGGCAGTTCTCCACAGATACGCAGTATTTT.